A single sample gave rise to the 18 T cell receptor beta chains below, sequenced in a study of shared clonotypes between healthy human individuals. Profiling relied on immunoSEQ multiplex PCR, and the TCRdb table lists in-frame clones only, not all of them. The repertoire holds a few million clones, with approximately 94% as singletons. Sequencing was carried out using naive CD4+ T cells sorted from blood. Subset meaning: CD45RA+ positively selected. The receptors here all came from a man younger than 30 in good health.

This chain joins TRBV28 and TRBJ2-5; D gene unclear. CDR3 length equals 14 residues. Trimming left V 5 bases short and J 5 bases short, with 15 bases between. CDR1 is MDHEN, CDR2 SYDVKM, per germline. CDR3 protein: CASSDSATRETQYF. The CDR3 region has the DNA TGTGCCAGCAGTGACTCCGCCACCCGGGAGACCCAGTACTTC.

This chain joins TRBV5-1 and TRBJ1-1, with 9 bases that match TRBD1. Per the germline V gene, CDR1 is SGHRS and CDR2 is YFSETQ. V was clipped by 4 bases and J by 7 bases; unmatched bases: 11. The CDR3 consists of 15 residues. Written as DNA, the CDR3 is TGCGCCAGCAGCCCCGCGGGACAGGGAAGTCTTGAAGCTTTCTTT. Translated: CASSPAGQGSLEAFF.

This clone was found once. The gene calls are TRBV5-4 and TRBJ2-5; 11 bases are shared with TRBD2. The CDR3 length is 16 residues. V lost 4 bases and J lost 1; bases outside the gene matches: 6. Germline V gene lookup returns CDR1 SGHNT and CDR2 YYREEE (reference sequence). The DNA of the CDR3 is TGTGCCAGCAGCCCGAGACTAGCGGGAAGCCAAGAGACCCAGTACTTC. Protein: CASSPRLAGSQETQYF.

V gene TRBV11-2 combines with J gene TRBJ2-2, with D possibly being TRBD1 (6 bases). Germline V gene data show CDR1 as SGHAT and CDR2 as FQNNGV. This CDR3 contains 16 residues. V lost 6 bases and J lost 2, with 16 bases in between. The CDR3 nucleotides read TGTGCCAGCAGACAAACGGGACACATAAACACCGGGGAGCTGTTTTTT. Translation: CASRQTGHINTGELFF.

This sequence joins TRBV5-5 and TRBJ1-2; a weak D match, TRBD1 (6 bases). V was clipped by 4 bases and J by 0 bases, with 13 bases between them. Germline values: CDR1 SGHKS, CDR2 YYEKEE (reference sequence). The CDR3 length is 15 residues. The CDR3 here is CASSAMTGANYGYTF. The CDR3 DNA reads TGTGCCAGCAGCGCCATGACAGGAGCTAACTATGGCTACACCTTC.

This clone is a singleton in its sample. The chain combines TRBV27 with TRBJ2-5, with D perhaps matching TRBD2 (5 bases). CDR3 length: 16 amino acids. Germline CDR1 is MNHEY and CDR2 is SMNVEV (reference sequence). V dropped 1 base and J dropped 5 bases, with 17 bases sitting between them. CDR3 sequence reads: CASSLFPLLGGETQYF. The CDR3 DNA is TGTGCCAGCAGTTTATTTCCTCTGTTAGGCGGGGAGACCCAGTACTTC.

The V call is TRBV5-4, the J call TRBJ2-1, with 11 bases that match TRBD2. The V segment lost 4 bases and the J segment 4 bases; nucleotides outside the gene matches: 4. The CDR3 is 15 amino acids. The germline CDR1 and CDR2 sequences are SGHNT and YYREEE (reference sequence). The CDR3 loop reads CASSGTSGVYNEQFF. Written as DNA, the CDR3 is TGTGCCAGCAGCGGGACTAGCGGAGTATACAATGAGCAGTTCTTC.

The chain recombines TRBV27 with TRBJ1-1; TRBD1 matches at 7 bases. The germline gives CDR1 MNHEY, CDR2 SMNVEV (reference sequence). The CDR3 is made up of 14 amino acids. V lost 5 bases to trimming and J lost 4 bases; unmatched junction nucleotides: 7. Written as DNA, the CDR3 is TGTGCCAGCAGTCCACCTAACAGGGGCACTGAAGCTTTCTTT. This codes for CASSPPNRGTEAFF.

The chain carries TRBV4-1 and TRBJ2-5, with 15 nucleotides matching TRBD2. Germline V lookup: CDR1 MGHRA, CDR2 YSYEKL. V trimming: 4 bases; J trimming: 5 bases; junction bases outside the gene matches: 11. The CDR3 loop spans 18 amino acids. CDR3 protein: CASSPPPGTSGGYETQYF. The CDR3 DNA sequence: TGCGCCAGCAGCCCGCCGCCCGGGACTAGCGGGGGGTATGAGACCCAGTACTTC.

The chain is built from TRBV28 and TRBJ2-5, with a weak D call TRBD1 (6 bases). Germline CDR1 reads MDHEN; CDR2 reads SYDVKM. Trimming took off 8 bases at V and 5 bases at J, with 6 bases between the two ends. The CDR3 length is 10 residues. CDR3 DNA: TGTGCCAGCGGGGGCGAGACCCAGTACTTC. Amino acids: CASGGETQYF.

This clone was seen only once. This chain uses TRBV6-5 with TRBJ2-2; the D is unclear. Germline lookup yields CDR1 MNHEY and CDR2 SVGAGI. This CDR3 spans 14 amino acids. Deletions cut 5 bases from V and 4 bases from J, with 11 bases between. The CDR3 coding sequence is TGTGCCAGCAGTGCCCAGCGCTCCACCGGGGAGCTGTTTTTT. This translates into CASSAQRSTGELFF.

The gene calls are TRBV19 and TRBJ2-3; D is unresolved. Trimming stripped 6 bases from V and 1 base from J, with 14 bases between. This CDR3 is built from 15 residues. Germline V gene data show CDR1 as LNHDA and CDR2 as SQIVND (reference sequence). The CDR3 DNA reads as TGTGCCAGTAGCCCCCCAGGCACCGGCACAGATACGCAGTATTTT. It specifies CASSPPGTGTDTQYF. Full variable domain (rest looked up from reference TRBV19 and TRBJ2-3): DGGITQSPKYLFRKEGQNVTLSCEQNLNHDAMYWYRQDPGQGLRLIYYSQIVNDFQKGDIAEGYSVSREKKESFPLTVTSAQKNPTAFYLCASSPPGTGTDTQYFGPGTRLTVL.

The genes are TRBV19 and TRBJ1-1, with a possible D match to TRBD1 (5 bases). Trimming cost V 6 bases and J 0 bases, with 23 bases left between them. Germline lookup yields CDR1 LNHDA and CDR2 SQIVND (reference sequence). The CDR3 extends over 18 amino acids. The CDR3 DNA reads TGTGCCAGTAGGCAGGCCCACACCGGGGCCGCCATGAACACTGAAGCTTTCTTT. Its protein product is CASRQAHTGAAMNTEAFF.

The sample holds one count of this clone. The rearrangement uses TRBV5-4 and TRBJ2-3; 9 bases line up with TRBD2. This CDR3 region has 16 residues. V shed 0 bases and J 5 bases; nucleotides not matched to a gene: 7. Germline V gives CDR1 SGHNT, CDR2 YYREEE (reference sequence). CDR3 amino acids: CASSLAPSGTQDTQYF. Written as DNA, the CDR3 is TGTGCCAGCAGCTTGGCCCCTAGCGGGACTCAAGATACGCAGTATTTT.

The chain combines TRBV19 with TRBJ1-5; perhaps TRBD1 as D (5 bases). Germline V gene lookup returns CDR1 LNHDA and CDR2 SQIVND (reference sequence). V lost 7 bases to trimming and J lost 1 base, with 17 bases between them. The CDR3 loop spans 16 amino acids. The DNA of the CDR3 is TGTGCCAGTACCGGGCCCCAGGGTCCAAGCAATCAGCCCCAGCATTTT. Its protein product is CASTGPQGPSNQPQHF.

The rearrangement joins TRBV9 to TRBJ2-2; 10 bases are shared with TRBD1. V gave up 6 bases and J gave up 4 bases; unmatched junction bases: 12. This CDR3 has 17 amino acids. Germline assignment: CDR1 SGDLS and CDR2 YYNGEE. Here the CDR3 reads CASTPRQGAHFTGELFF. The CDR3 coding sequence is TGTGCCAGCACGCCGCGACAGGGGGCTCACTTCACCGGGGAGCTGTTTTTT.

This clone was counted a few times. V is TRBV19 and J is TRBJ1-4; D is possibly TRBD1 (5 bases). Per germline, CDR1 LNHDA and CDR2 SQIVND (reference sequence). The length of the CDR3 is 15 residues. V lost 8 bases and J lost 2, with 15 bases in between. The CDR3 sequence: CASLSGTFTNEKLFF. The DNA of the CDR3 is TGTGCCAGTCTATCGGGGACGTTTACTAATGAAAAACTGTTTTTT.

This rearrangement joins TRBV10-3 to TRBJ2-3; possible D gene TRBD2, 6 bases. Trimming cost V 2 bases and J 2 bases, with 17 bases left between them. This CDR3 is built from 17 residues. Germline V gene data show CDR1 as ENHRY and CDR2 as SYGVKD. The CDR3 bases are TGTGCCATCAGTGAGGGGAGCCTTAGCGGAGTCACAGATACGCAGTATTTT. This gives the protein CAISEGSLSGVTDTQYF.